The text below deals with one T cell receptor (beta chain). Its antigen is not known. V was pared by 0 bases and J by 1 base, with 7 bases of the junction left unmatched. Germline V lookup: CDR1 SGHRS, CDR2 YFSETQ. This CDR3 comprises 16 residues. The data are from a study of shared clonotypes between healthy human individuals. Study-level findings and limits: Generally, estimated richness proved larger in naive subsets than it did in memory subsets.

The table came from immunoSEQ multiplex PCR; TCRdb's copy has only in-frame clones and leaves some out. The sample records under 600,000 clones, around 97% being singletons. The TCR originated in a woman in her twenties or thirties in good health. V and J are TRBV5-1 and TRBJ2-7; 7 positions match TRBD2. What was sequenced was naive CD4+ T cells sorted from blood. The subset denotes: CD45RA+ positively selected. CDR3 coding DNA: TGCGCCAGCAGCTTGGCCGGCACTAGCGCTTCCTACGAGCAGTACTTC. It is translated as CASSLAGTSASYEQYF.